This T cell receptor beta chain was captured in a study of blood T cell repertoires in COVID-19. The overall study: Spain, Italy and the United States supplied samples that represented acute and convalescent COVID-19. The analysed material was cDNA or gDNA that came from T cells, B-cell-depleted T cells, or PBMCs.

Participant-reported clinical history was the basis for cohort assignment. How the authors handled the data: Reference gene primer amplification in the assay estimated nucleated cell counts. Profiled with immunoSEQ multiplex PCR; TCRdb holds only in-frame clones, not every one. V and J calls and clone size follow that table, whereas D and trimming were derived from the DNA. The sample has about 200,000 clones, 65% to 90% seen once; the top ten hold 3% to 4%. Germline CDR1 and CDR2: SGHDT and YYEEEE. The CDR3 extends over 16 amino acids. V shed 4 bases and J shed 2 bases, with 18 bases lying between them.

The rearrangement links TRBV5-6 to TRBJ1-1; D is uncertain. The sequenced sample was PBMCs or T cells enriched from blood (not recorded which). The source is a woman between 35 and 50 years old with acute COVID-19. CDR3 nucleotide sequence: TGTGCCAGCAGCCGCCTTCAGGTTCGGATAAACACTGAAGCTTTCTTT. This sequence encodes CASSRLQVRINTEAFF.